This is a list of T cell receptor beta chains from one sample in a study of blood T cell repertoires in COVID-19. Measured with immunoSEQ multiplex PCR; TCRdb has only the in-frame clones, and not every one. The repertoire holds some 200,000 clones, with nearly 90% as singletons. Sequencing was performed on peripheral blood. The receptors here all came from a woman under 30 who had recovered from COVID-19. CDR3s include the opening cysteine and the closing phenylalanine or tryptophan. A D gene is named only where the DNA matches it firmly. Size is omitted from some rows. Given values are once, few, many or a class for expanded clones.

J,D,V,length,size,CDR3,DNA
TRBJ2-3,NA,TRBV5-4,16,NA,CASSLWDWGATDTQYF,TGTGCCAGCAGCCTGTGGGACTGGGGTGCCACAGATACGCAGTATTTT
TRBJ1-1,TRBD1,TRBV29-1,13,once,CSPWDRGGTEAFF,TGCAGCCCCTGGGACAGGGGAGGGACTGAAGCTTTCTTT
TRBJ2-4,NA,TRBV21-1,14,NA,CARTGEGTGDIQYF,TGTGCCAGGACTGGCGAGGGGACAGGGGACATTCAGTACTTC
TRBJ2-1,TRBD2,TRBV3-1/TRBV3-2,15,few,CASSQAIGGSAEQFF,TGTGCCAGCAGCCAAGCTATCGGCGGGAGCGCTGAGCAGTTCTTC
TRBJ2-7,TRBD2,TRBV29-1,13,NA,CSARTSGTYEQYF,TGCAGCGCTAGGACTAGCGGAACCTACGAGCAGTACTTC
TRBJ2-7,NA,TRBV6-2/TRBV6-3,15,NA,CASSYGGAGTYEQYF,TGTGCCAGCAGTTACGGGGGGGCCGGCACCTACGAGCAGTACTTC
TRBJ2-5,NA,TRBV4-3,17,once,CASSQDIPKGGGETQYF,TGCGCCAGCAGCCAAGATATCCCGAAAGGGGGAGGGGAGACCCAGTACTTC
TRBJ2-5,NA,TRBV4-1,15,NA,CASSQERGLQETQYF,TGCGCCAGCAGCCAAGAAAGAGGGCTGCAAGAGACCCAGTACTTC
TRBJ2-7,NA,TRBV7-8,14,once,CASSLGGSGRSWYF,TGTGCCAGCAGCTTAGGGGGTAGCGGAAGGTCATGGTACTTC
TRBJ1-1,TRBD1,TRBV6-5,13,few,CASTRQGRTEAFF,TGTGCCAGCACCAGACAGGGGCGGACTGAAGCTTTCTTT
TRBJ1-1,TRBD1,TRBV5-1,13,NA,CASSPTTGNEAFF,TGCGCCAGCAGCCCGACGACAGGGAATGAAGCTTTCTTT
TRBJ1-3,TRBD1,TRBV10-3,14,NA,CAILDRGSGNTIYF,TGTGCCATCTTGGACAGGGGCTCTGGAAACACCATATATTTT
TRBJ1-2,TRBD1,TRBV7-2,13,NA,CASSYRQGYGYTF,TGTGCCAGCAGCTACCGACAGGGCTATGGCTACACCTTC
TRBJ1-1,NA,TRBV13,12,NA,CASTLLNTEAFF,TGTGCCAGCACCCTCTTGAACACTGAAGCTTTCTTT
TRBJ1-1,NA,TRBV16,14,many,CASSQRQAKKGAFF,TGTGCCAGCAGCCAACGACAGGCCAAAAAGGGAGCTTTCTTT
TRBJ1-3,NA,TRBV7-3,15,NA,CASSLASGSGNTIYF,TGTGCCAGCAGCTTAGCCTCAGGATCTGGAAACACCATATATTTT
TRBJ2-7,TRBD1,TRBV7-2,13,NA,CASRTGGSYEQYF,TGTGCCAGCAGGACAGGGGGATCCTACGAGCAGTACTTC
TRBJ2-5,TRBD2,TRBV5-6,18,once,CASSFLAGTSGSTETQYF,TGTGCCAGCAGCTTCTTGGCTGGGACCAGCGGGAGCACGGAGACCCAGTACTTC
TRBJ1-4,NA,TRBV6-6,15,NA,CASSYAGAANEKLFF,TGTGCCAGCAGTTACGCGGGGGCGGCTAATGAAAAACTGTTTTTT
TRBJ2-7,TRBD1,TRBV4-1,15,NA,CASSYRGQGTYEQYF,TGCGCCAGCAGCTATAGGGGACAGGGAACCTACGAGCAGTACTTC
TRBJ1-1,TRBD1,TRBV19,14,NA,CASSIQGALAEAFF,TGTGCCAGTAGCATACAGGGGGCGTTGGCTGAAGCTTTCTTT
TRBJ1-4,NA,TRBV6-1,15,NA,CASSEAAGAVEKLFF,TGTGCCAGCAGTGAAGCGGCGGGCGCGGTTGAAAAACTGTTTTTT
TRBJ1-5,TRBD1,TRBV29-1,15,NA,CSVTTGMGGNQPQHF,TGCAGCGTTACGACAGGGATGGGCGGCAATCAGCCCCAGCATTTT
TRBJ1-3,NA,TRBV18,14,NA,CASSPSGWGNTIYF,TGTGCCAGCTCACCATCAGGGTGGGGAAACACCATATATTTT
TRBJ1-1,NA,TRBV4-3,16,NA,CASSQDLVRGGAEAFF,TGCGCCAGCAGCCAAGATCTGGTTAGGGGTGGGGCTGAAGCTTTCTTT
TRBJ2-5,TRBD1,TRBV12-3/TRBV12-4,12,NA,CASSYRGETQYF,TGTGCCAGCAGTTACAGGGGTGAGACCCAGTACTTC
TRBJ2-1,NA,TRBV11-2,15,NA,CASSLEANAYNEQFF,TGTGCCAGCAGCTTAGAGGCCAACGCCTACAATGAGCAGTTCTTC
TRBJ2-1,NA,TRBV9,15,NA,CASSVALAGESEQFF,TGTGCCAGCAGCGTAGCTCTCGCAGGGGAGAGTGAGCAGTTCTTC
TRBJ2-4,NA,TRBV25-1,14,NA,CASREQGAKNIQYF,TGTGCCAGCAGGGAACAGGGCGCCAAAAACATTCAGTACTTC
TRBJ2-3,TRBD2,TRBV24-1,14,NA,CATQGLAEGDTQYF,TGTGCCACCCAGGGACTAGCGGAAGGAGATACGCAGTATTTT
TRBJ2-7,TRBD2,TRBV12-3/TRBV12-4,13,NA,CASSGTILEEQYF,TGTGCCAGCAGCGGGACTATCCTAGAGGAGCAGTACTTC
TRBJ2-2,NA,TRBV7-2,18,NA,CASSLLFGGRSNTGELFF,TGTGCCAGCAGCTTACTGTTCGGTGGGAGGTCGAACACCGGGGAGCTGTTTTTT
TRBJ2-1,NA,TRBV15,12,NA,CATSPPTGEQFF,TGTGCCACCAGTCCGCCTACTGGTGAGCAGTTCTTC
TRBJ2-1,NA,TRBV6-5,13,NA,CASSYSQGYEQFF,TGTGCCAGCAGTTACTCACAGGGTTATGAGCAGTTCTTC
TRBJ1-2,NA,TRBV30,12,once,CAWGQSNYGYTF,TGTGCCTGGGGACAGTCCAACTATGGCTACACCTTC